One and the same sample provided the 5 T cell receptor beta chains below, sequenced in a study of shared clonotypes between healthy human individuals. Generated by immunoSEQ multiplex PCR, the TCRdb table keeps only in-frame clones and is missing some. The sample shows under 750,000 clones, just under 75% of them seen only once. The specimen was memory CD4+ T cells sorted from blood. Subset denoted: CD45RA-negative fraction. All receptors derive from a woman in her 30s in good health.

The CDR3 DNA follows: TGTGCCAGCAGCTTTATGAGCGCTGGAAACACCATATATTTT. Protein: CASSFMSAGNTIYF. This chain uses TRBV7-2 with TRBJ1-3; no clear D gene. Trimming stripped 3 bases from V and 2 bases from J, with 8 bases between. Germline assignment: CDR1 SGHTA and CDR2 FQGNSA. This CDR3 spans 14 amino acids.

The V and J genes are TRBV5-5 and TRBJ2-1; 8 nucleotides line up with TRBD1. J lost 7 bases, V lost 4 bases, and 4 bases had no gene match. CDR1 SGHKS and CDR2 YYEKEE come from the germline V gene (reference sequence). The CDR3 extends over 13 amino acids. The CDR3 spells CASSAWTGNEQFF. CDR3 in DNA: TGTGCCAGCAGCGCCTGGACAGGGAATGAGCAGTTCTTC.

V usage is TRBV29-1 and J usage is TRBJ1-4; the match to TRBD1 covers 10 bases. The CDR3 covers 14 residues. Germline V CDR1 and CDR2: SQVTM, ANQGSEA. Trimming cost V 4 bases and J 6 bases; bases outside gene matches: 5. The CDR3 loop reads CSVVRGTGDEKLFF. CDR3 nucleotide sequence: TGCAGCGTTGTGAGAGGGACAGGGGATGAAAAACTGTTTTTT.

A note on this clone: It differs at one base from a far larger clone, so likely a read error. The rearrangement joins TRBV13 to TRBJ2-3, with unresolved D. The V gene lost 6 bases and the J gene lost 2 bases, with 6 bases spanning the gap. The CDR3 has 12 amino acids. Germline values: CDR1 PRHDT, CDR2 FYEKMQ (reference sequence). The CDR3 DNA reads as TGTGCCAGCAGTCACAACACAGATACGCAGTATTTT. It translates to CASSHNTDTQYF.

The gene calls are TRBV19 and TRBJ2-3; weak D call: TRBD2 (7 bases). CDR1 is LNHDA and CDR2 is SQIVND in the germline V gene (reference sequence). The CDR3 has 15 residues. Trimming stripped 3 bases from V and 3 bases from J, with 13 bases between. The CDR3 DNA follows: TGTGCCAGTAGTATTTTGGGGAGGGGGACAGATACGCAGTATTTT. Translation gives CASSILGRGTDTQYF.